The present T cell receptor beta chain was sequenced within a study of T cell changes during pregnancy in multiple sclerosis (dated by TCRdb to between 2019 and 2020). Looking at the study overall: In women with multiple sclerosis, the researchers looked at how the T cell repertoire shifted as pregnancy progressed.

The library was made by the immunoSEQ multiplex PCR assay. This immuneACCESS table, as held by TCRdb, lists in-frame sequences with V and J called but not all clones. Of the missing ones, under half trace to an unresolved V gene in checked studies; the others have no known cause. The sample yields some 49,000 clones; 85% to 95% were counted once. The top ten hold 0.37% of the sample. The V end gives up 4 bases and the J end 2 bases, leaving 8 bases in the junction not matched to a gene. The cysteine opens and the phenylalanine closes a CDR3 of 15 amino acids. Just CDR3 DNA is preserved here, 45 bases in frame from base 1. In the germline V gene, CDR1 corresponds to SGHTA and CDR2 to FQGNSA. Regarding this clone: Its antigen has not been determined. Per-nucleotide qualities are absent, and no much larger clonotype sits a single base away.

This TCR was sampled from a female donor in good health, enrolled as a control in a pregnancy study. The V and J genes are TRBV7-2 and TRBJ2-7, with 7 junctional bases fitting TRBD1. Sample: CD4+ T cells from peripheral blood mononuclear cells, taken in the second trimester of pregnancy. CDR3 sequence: CASSSVLQGTYEQYF. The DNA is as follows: TGTGCCAGCAGCTCCGTACTACAGGGGACCTACGAGCAGTACTTC.